A single T cell receptor beta chain is shown here with its context. In the original processing: Amplified reference gene primers provided the basis for estimating nucleated cell counts. Libraries were prepared by immunoSEQ multiplex PCR; TCRdb keeps only in-frame clonotypes and omits some of them. Clonal size and the V and J genes are those of that table, whereas D and trimming came from the DNA. This sample has about 200,000 clones, with over 60% found just once. The germline V gene encodes CDR1 LNHNV and CDR2 YYDKDF (reference sequence). The CDR3 sequence is 17 residues long. V lost 0 bases to trimming and J lost 1 base, with 15 bases between them. This entry comes from a study of blood T cell repertoires in COVID-19. Turning to the study itself: The study drew acute and convalescent COVID-19 samples from the United States, Italy and Spain. Sample material is recorded as cDNA or gDNA derived from T cells, B-cell-depleted T cells, or PBMCs.

The specimen sequenced was peripheral blood. V is TRBV15 and J is TRBJ1-2; D may be TRBD1 (5 bases). The source of this sequence is a woman aged 70 to 79 with acute or convalescent COVID-19. The CDR3 DNA reads as TGTGCCACCAGCAGAGATCTAGGGGCAAAAAGTAACTATGGCTACACCTTC. Its protein is CATSRDLGAKSNYGYTF.